This T cell receptor beta chain was identified in a study of control samples from healthy donors and cancer patients. TCRdb's table, derived via immunoSEQ multiplex PCR, lists solely in-frame clones and lacks some. The table lists under 150,000 clones, about 93% of them singletons. V lost 5 bases and J lost 7; bases outside the gene matches: 11. The germline V gene has CDR1 MDHEN and CDR2 SYDVKM. The CDR3 is 15 amino acids. Material for sequencing was PBMCs. This clonotype was obtained from a man in his fifties with head and neck cancer. The chain couples TRBV28 to TRBJ1-5; 7 bases match TRBD1. CDR3 DNA sequence: TGTGCCAGCAGTAGGGGAGGGGGCGCGGAGCAGCCCCAGCATTTT. Translation gives CASSRGGGAEQPQHF.